What follows are 15 T cell receptor beta chains derived from one specimen sequenced in a study of identical twins. TCRdb analysed the 5' RACE reads with MiXCR anew, one entry per CDR3 protein. The sample includes hundreds of thousands of distinct CDR3 sequences, 21% seen only once; the top ten take roughly 4%. These records were also assigned to another study, of T cells expressing NK-cell markers.

The material sequenced was PBMCs. The receptors were sampled from a woman between 18 and 29 years old in good health.

The genes are TRBV5-1 and TRBJ2-1; no clear D gene. Germline V gene data show CDR1 as SGHRS and CDR2 as YFSETQ. CDR3 length: 12 residues. V was cut by 4 bases and J by 2 bases, with 4 bases left in between. The CDR3 is CASSATYNEQFF. The CDR3 coding sequence is TGCGCCAGCAGCGCTACCTACAATGAGCAGTTCTTC.

This clonotype has a count of ten or more. The rearrangement links TRBV10-2 to TRBJ2-5; D is unclear. The V gene's germline CDR1 is WSHSY and CDR2 SAAADI. Between the trimmed V and J ends, which lost 7 bases and 4 bases, there was a span of 10 bases. CDR3 length: 12 amino acids. The CDR3 sequence is CASTLTGETQYF. In nucleotides, the CDR3 is TGCGCCAGCACTTTGACTGGAGAGACCCAGTACTTC.

This clonotype came up a few times. The gene calls are TRBV12-3 or TRBV12-4 and TRBJ1-5, with a possible D match to TRBD1 (5 bases). The CDR3 sequence is 13 residues long. V was trimmed by 5 bases and J by 3 bases, leaving 8 bases between them. CDR3 sequence: CASSGQSNQPQHF. Written as DNA, the CDR3 is TGTGCCAGCAGTGGACAATCCAATCAGCCCCAGCATTTT.

This clonotype turned up a few times. The CDR3 coding sequence is TGCAGTGCTATAAAGGGACATTATCCCTACGAGCAGTACTTC. Protein product: CSAIKGHYPYEQYF. V gene TRBV20-1 combines with J gene TRBJ2-7, with D maybe TRBD1 (6 bases). From germline, CDR1 is DFQATT and CDR2 SNEGSKA (reference sequence). The ends were cut back, 4 bases at V and 2 bases at J, with 15 bases in the middle. This CDR3 region has 14 residues.

The J gene is TRBJ1-4, the V gene TRBV10-3; 7 bases line up with TRBD1. CDR3 length: 14 amino acids. Trimming took 5 bases from V and 3 from J; bases not matched to a gene: 3. Germline-derived CDR1 and CDR2 are ENHRY and SYGVKD. For the CDR3, the DNA is TGTGCCATCAGTCAGGGGGTGGCTAATGAAAAACTGTTTTTT. Translating it yields CAISQGVANEKLFF.

This clonotype was seen more than once but under ten times. The J gene is TRBJ2-5, the V gene TRBV20-1, with D perhaps matching TRBD2 (6 bases). Trimming shortened V by 0 bases and J by 5 bases, and 16 bases separated the two germline ends. The CDR3 extends over 15 amino acids. Germline CDR1 DFQATT, CDR2 SNEGSKA (reference sequence). The CDR3 DNA is TGCAGTGCTAGAGATCCTCGAGCGGCGGGGGAGACCCAGTACTTC. It yields the protein CSARDPRAAGETQYF.

The chain links TRBV5-1 to TRBJ1-1; D unresolved. The germline V gene has CDR1 SGHRS and CDR2 YFSETQ. V was clipped by 2 bases and J by 7 bases, with 18 bases between them. There are 15 residues in the CDR3. The CDR3 nucleotides read TGCGCCAGCAGCTTAATCGAGCCACAAATTGATGAAGCTTTCTTT. This encodes CASSLIEPQIDEAFF.

This clonotype came up a few times. This sequence joins TRBV7-9 and TRBJ2-5; TRBD2 agrees at 7 bases. Trimming cost V 5 bases and J 4 bases; bases outside gene matches: 7. This CDR3 region has 14 residues. Germline values: CDR1 SEHNR, CDR2 FQNEAQ (reference sequence). The CDR3 region has the DNA TGTGCCAGCAGCACCAGCGGCGGGGGAGAGACCCAGTACTTC. Protein product: CASSTSGGGETQYF.

This chain uses TRBV25-1 with TRBJ2-1, with D perhaps TRBD1 (6 bases). V lost 8 bases and J lost 5, with 25 bases in between. In germline, CDR1 is MGHDK, CDR2 SYGVNS. CDR3 length equals 17 residues. CDR3 in amino acids: CASRSRRGEDRNNEQFF. The CDR3 DNA reads as TGTGCCAGCCGGTCCCGACGGGGAGAAGACAGGAACAATGAGCAGTTCTTC.

This clonotype was counted ten times or more. The V call is TRBV28, the J call TRBJ2-7, with TRBD2 as a possible D gene (5 bases). Trimming took 5 bases from V and 4 from J, leaving 6 bases between them. The CDR3 runs to 11 residues. In germline, CDR1 is MDHEN, CDR2 SYDVKM. Written as DNA, the CDR3 is TGTGCCAGCAGTCAGCGGTACGAGCAGTACTTC. Protein: CASSQRYEQYF.

This clonotype was counted only a few times. V and J are TRBV20-1 and TRBJ2-7; D is uncertain. Deletions cut 3 bases from V and 2 bases from J, with 17 bases between. The CDR3 has 15 amino acids. Germline CDR1 DFQATT, CDR2 SNEGSKA (reference sequence). The CDR3 bases are TGCAGTGCTAGTGCCGGACCCCTAGAAGCCTACGAGCAGTACTTC. Its protein is CSASAGPLEAYEQYF.

V usage is TRBV16 and J usage is TRBJ2-1; D call uncertain. This CDR3 has 13 residues. Per germline, CDR1 KGHSY and CDR2 FQNENV. The V end lost 0 bases, the J end lost 9 bases, and 9 bases lay between the germline ends. CDR3 sequence: CASSQSSRSEQFF. CDR3 DNA: TGTGCCAGCAGCCAATCGAGTAGGAGTGAGCAGTTCTTC.

V and J are TRBV21-1 and TRBJ2-5; TRBD1 is the table's D call, not checked against the DNA. TRBV21-1 represents a pseudogene. The CDR3 is made up of 14 amino acids. CDR3 nucleotides: TGTGCCAGCAGCAAAAACAGGGAGGTTCGGACCCAGTACTTC. Translating gives CASSKNREVRTQYF.

The CDR3 DNA reads TGTGCCAGCTCACCAACAGGGGAACAGCCCCAGCATTTT. Translated, it gives CASSPTGEQPQHF. The J gene is TRBJ1-5, the V gene TRBV18; TRBD1 matches at 7 bases. J was trimmed by 7 bases and V by 2 bases; bases with no gene match: 2. CDR1 and CDR2 from the germline V gene are KGHSH and LQKENI. The CDR3 covers 13 residues.

This clonotype was seen repeatedly, ten times or more. The rearrangement joins TRBV9 to TRBJ2-3; D gene uncertain. CDR1 SGDLS and CDR2 YYNGEE come from the germline V gene. The CDR3 covers 13 residues. The germline V and J ends were trimmed by 2 bases and 0 bases, with 4 bases remaining between them. The CDR3 is CASSVSSTDTQYF. The CDR3, as DNA: TGTGCCAGCAGCGTTAGTAGCACAGATACGCAGTATTTT.